This T cell receptor (beta chain) was obtained from a study of blood T cell repertoires in COVID-19 (dated by TCRdb to about 2020). About the study as a whole: Samples covering the acute and convalescent phases of COVID-19 were provided by collaborators in the United States, Italy and Spain. Deeply sampled blood TCRbeta repertoires from subjects exposed to, actively infected with, or recovered from COVID-19 were included in the dataset. The repertoires were released in a freely available public database meant as a resource for research on the immune response to SARS-CoV-2. Where available, HLA class I and class II types were taken from metadata supplied by the sample provider and were not determined by assay-based typing. The material from the prospective study consisted of cDNA or gDNA derived from T cells, B-cell-depleted T cells, or PBMCs. A de-identified subject ID, COVID-19 status, age in years and sex were almost always included in the sample metadata. Samples came from the ongoing ImmuneRACE study (first 160 participants) plus 1,254 subjects from 6 global collaborators.

With respect to this clone: Its antigen specificity is not known. Base qualities were left out, and no much larger clone turns up one base away.

The immunoSEQ Assay, a bias-controlled multiplex PCR, was used to amplify TCRbeta CDR3 regions from genomic DNA. Processing in the source paper ran as follows. The number of nucleated cells in each sample was estimated from the amplification of reference gene primers within the assay. To quantify the absolute abundance of each unique TCRbeta CDR3 rearrangement, sequence reads were collapsed and filtered. For each sample, productive Simpson clonality was calculated by taking the square root of Simpson's diversity index across productive rearrangements. Imported from immuneACCESS, the table was reduced by TCRdb to in-frame sequences with V and J called. These copies leave out some clones; in studies compared against another copy, an unresolved V gene accounts for under half, and the cause of the remainder is not known. The DNA gave D and trimming, while V, J and clone size come from that table. For this sample the table gives roughly 100,000 clones, of which roughly 90% were detected only once. Together, the top ten hold roughly 3.5% of the sample.

Study-wide findings and limitations: The amount of clinical and demographic metadata varied by source and participant and was provided uncurated.

The collaborating institutions used their own protocols to collect whole blood in K2EDTA tubes. For TCRbeta analysis, collaborators shipped samples as frozen whole blood, isolated PBMCs, or DNA extracted from either of those sample types. The sequenced material came from peripheral blood. The sequence came from a woman aged 70 to 79 with acute or convalescent COVID-19.

The DNA reads TGTGCCAGCAGCTTAACGCTAGCGGCCAGTGAGCAGTTCTTC. This encodes CASSLTLAASEQFF. The sequence links TRBV7-9 to TRBJ2-1, with TRBD2 matching 7 junction bases. The CDR3 contains 14 residues, cysteine and phenylalanine counted. The only DNA kept is the CDR3, 42 bases in frame from the first base. Germline trimming: 2 bases from V, 9 bases from J; junction bases outside gene matches: 7. From a lookup of the germline V gene (reference sequence), CDR1 and CDR2 are SEHNR and FQNEAQ. The full variable domain, with segments outside the CDR3 supplied by the reference TRBV7-9 and TRBJ2-1 proteins, appears as DTGVSQNPRHKITKRGQNVTFRCDPISEHNRLYWYRQTLGQGPEFLTYFQNEAQLEKSRLLSDRFSAERPKGSFSTLEIQRTEQGDSAMYLCASSLTLAASEQFFGPGTRLTVL.